This entry is about one TCR beta chain. Its antigen is not yet known. Within one base of it there is no much larger clone, and no base qualities were kept. This sample is drawn from a study of blood T cell repertoires in COVID-19 (dated by TCRdb to the early 2020s). With regard to the full study: Samples covering the acute and convalescent phases of COVID-19 were provided by collaborators in the United States, Italy and Spain. The material from the prospective study consisted of cDNA or gDNA derived from T cells, B-cell-depleted T cells, or PBMCs. Subjects who had been exposed to COVID-19, were actively infected with it, or had recovered from it provided the deeply sampled blood TCRbeta repertoires that made up the dataset. The repertoires were made available in a free public database intended to serve as a resource for research on the immune response to SARS-CoV-2. Samples came from the ongoing ImmuneRACE study (first 160 participants) plus 1,254 subjects from 6 global collaborators. The sample metadata nearly always contained a de-identified subject ID, COVID-19 status, age in years and sex. Where available, HLA class I and class II types were obtained from metadata supplied by the sample provider rather than from assay-based typing.

One collaborating source in Seattle enrolled patients while the patients were actively infected and followed the patients over time throughout the course of disease. Collaborating institutions collected whole blood in K2EDTA tubes following their own protocols. Collaborator samples were shipped for TCRbeta analysis as frozen whole blood, isolated PBMCs, or DNA extracted from either sample type. What the authors observed across the whole study: Clinical and demographic metadata were provided uncurated, with the amount varying by source and participant.

TCRbeta CDR3 regions were amplified from genomic DNA by means of the immunoSEQ Assay, a bias-controlled multiplex PCR. On the study's bioinformatics: Within the assay, amplification of reference gene primers was used to estimate how many nucleated cells each sample contained. To quantify the absolute abundance of each unique TCRbeta CDR3 rearrangement, sequence reads were collapsed and filtered. Productive Simpson clonality was computed per sample as the square root of Simpson's diversity index over productive rearrangements. TCRdb limited this immuneACCESS table to in-frame rearrangements with V and J called. A share of clones is missing; checked studies link under half to unresolved V genes, and the rest is unexplained. For V, J and clone size, that table is used; D and trimming come from the DNA. This sample holds about 180,000 clones; 85% to 90% were observed only once. The ten largest clonotypes hold around 0.6% of the sample.

CDR3 length: 15 amino acids, cysteine to phenylalanine. Left in the record is the CDR3 DNA by itself, 45 bases read in frame from the first base. Germline trimming: 4 bases from V, 3 bases from J; junction bases outside gene matches: 4. CDR1 and CDR2, per the germline V gene, are SGHDN and FVKESK. This sequence uses TRBV14 and TRBJ2-7, and TRBD2 aligns with 12 junction nucleotides. This TCR was recovered from a man in his 60s with COVID-19, enrolled during active disease. The specimen sequenced was peripheral blood. Read as DNA, the sequence is TGTGCCAGCAGCCTAGGACTAGCGGGATTCTACGAGCAGTACTTC. It translates to CASSLGLAGFYEQYF. When the CDR3 is completed using the reference TRBV14 and TRBJ2-7 genes on either side, the full variable domain is EAGVTQFPSHSVIEKGQTVTLRCDPISGHDNLYWYRRVMGKEIKFLLHFVKESKQDESGMPNNRFLAERTGGTYSTLKVQPAELEDSGVYFCASSLGLAGFYEQYFGPGTRLTVT.